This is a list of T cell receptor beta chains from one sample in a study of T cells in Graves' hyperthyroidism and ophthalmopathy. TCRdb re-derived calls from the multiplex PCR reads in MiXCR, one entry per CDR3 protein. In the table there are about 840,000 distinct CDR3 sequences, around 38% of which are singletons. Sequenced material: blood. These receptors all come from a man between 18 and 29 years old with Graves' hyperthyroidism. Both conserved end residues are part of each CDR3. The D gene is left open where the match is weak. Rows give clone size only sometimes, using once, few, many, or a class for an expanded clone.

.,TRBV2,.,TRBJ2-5,CASSGAGVTRQTQYF,TGTGCCAGCAGTGGAGCTGGGGTAACTCGGCAGACCCAGTACTTC
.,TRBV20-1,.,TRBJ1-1,CSAPSREGRGVVTEAFF,TGCAGTGCTCCCTCCCGAGAAGGACGAGGGGTGGTCACTGAAGCTTTCTTT
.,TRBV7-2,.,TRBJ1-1,CASSLVPWGTEAFF,TGTGCCAGCAGCTTAGTTCCCTGGGGAACTGAAGCTTTCTTT
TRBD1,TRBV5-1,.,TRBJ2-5,CASSLEGTAKETQYF,TGCGCCAGCAGCTTGGAGGGGACAGCTAAAGAGACCCAGTACTTC
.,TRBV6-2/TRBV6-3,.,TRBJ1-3,CASSTRSRGNTIYF,TGTGCCAGCAGTACGAGGTCTCGGGGAAACACCATATATTTT
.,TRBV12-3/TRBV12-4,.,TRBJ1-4,CASSPGAIEKLFF,TGTGCCAGCAGTCCAGGGGCCATTGAAAAACTGTTTTTT
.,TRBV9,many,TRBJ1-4,CASSGPSDEKLFF,TGTGCCAGCAGCGGTCCAAGTGATGAAAAACTGTTTTTT
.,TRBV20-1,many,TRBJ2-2,CSAISTGELFF,TGCAGTGCTATATCGACCGGGGAGCTGTTTTTT
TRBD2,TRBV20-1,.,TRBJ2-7,CSADTSGSYEQYF,TGCAGTGCGGACACTAGCGGGAGTTACGAGCAGTACTTC
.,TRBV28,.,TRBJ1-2,CASSSARPGYGYTF,TGTGCCAGCAGTTCCGCCCGGCCGGGCTATGGCTACACCTTC
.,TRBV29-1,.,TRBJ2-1,CSVRAGSSYNEQFF,TGCAGCGTTCGGGCTGGAAGCTCCTACAATGAGCAGTTCTTC
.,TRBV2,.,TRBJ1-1,CASSPLGARTEAFF,TGTGCCAGCAGTCCCCTGGGGGCGCGGACTGAAGCTTTCTTT
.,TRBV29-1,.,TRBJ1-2,CSVGGATNYGYTF,TGCAGCGTCGGGGGGGCGACTAACTATGGCTACACCTTC
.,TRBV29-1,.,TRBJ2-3,CSVRVGPDTQYF,TGCAGCGTGCGCGTAGGCCCAGATACGCAGTATTTT
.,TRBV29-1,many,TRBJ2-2,CSVEAREAGELFF,TGCAGCGTTGAGGCCAGGGAGGCCGGGGAGCTGTTTTTT
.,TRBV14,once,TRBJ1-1,CASSQVNYGEQLTEAFF,TGTGCCAGCAGCCAAGTAAACTACGGTGAGCAGTTGACTGAAGCTTTCTTT
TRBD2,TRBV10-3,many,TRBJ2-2,CAISGTSATNTGELFF,TGTGCCATCAGTGGCACTAGCGCCACGAACACCGGGGAGCTGTTTTTT
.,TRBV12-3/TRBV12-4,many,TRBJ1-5,CASSSSGDQPQHF,TGTGCCAGCAGTTCGTCCGGCGATCAGCCCCAGCATTTT
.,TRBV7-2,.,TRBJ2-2,CASSGRRGPADGELFF,TGTGCCAGCAGCGGGCGGCGGGGGCCGGCGGACGGGGAGCTGTTTTTT
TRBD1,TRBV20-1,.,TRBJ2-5,CSAAGTGVGETQYF,TGCAGTGCTGCCGGGACAGGGGTTGGAGAGACCCAGTACTTC
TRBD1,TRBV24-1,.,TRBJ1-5,CAGSYRTGSQPQHF,TGTGCCGGCAGTTACCGGACAGGGAGCCAGCCCCAGCATTTT
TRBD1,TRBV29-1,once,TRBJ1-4,CSLDGQGNEKLFF,TGCAGCTTAGATGGACAGGGCAATGAAAAACTGTTTTTT
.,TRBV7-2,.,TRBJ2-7,CASSPNGGRGGEQYF,TGTGCCAGCAGCCCCAACGGGGGCAGGGGCGGAGAGCAGTACTTC
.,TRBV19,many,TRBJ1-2,CASSIGANGYTF,TGTGCCAGTAGTATCGGGGCTAATGGCTACACCTTC
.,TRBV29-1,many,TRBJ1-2,CSVLTGFWGYTF,TGCAGCGTCCTAACGGGATTTTGGGGCTACACCTTC
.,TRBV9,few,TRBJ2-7,CASSFYPGRDEQYF,TGTGCCAGCAGTTTCTATCCGGGACGCGACGAGCAGTACTTC
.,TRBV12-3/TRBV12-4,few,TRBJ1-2,CASRGPEYGYTF,TGTGCCAGCAGGGGCCCGGAGTATGGCTACACCTTC
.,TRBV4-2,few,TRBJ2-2,CASSQDGGGELFF,TGTGCCAGCAGCCAGGATGGTGGCGGGGAGCTGTTTTTT
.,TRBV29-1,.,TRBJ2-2,CSVEAGRGTGELFF,TGCAGCGTTGAAGCTGGTCGGGGTACCGGGGAGCTGTTTTTT
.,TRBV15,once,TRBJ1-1,CATSRGQGKTEAFF,TGTGCCACCAGCAGAGGCCAGGGGAAGACTGAAGCTTTCTTT
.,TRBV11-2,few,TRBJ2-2,CASSLDPQVTGELFF,TGTGCCAGCAGCTTAGATCCCCAAGTAACCGGGGAGCTGTTTTTT
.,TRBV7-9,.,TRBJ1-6,CASSLGNVSPLHF,TGTGCCAGCAGCTTAGGGAACGTCTCACCCCTCCACTTT
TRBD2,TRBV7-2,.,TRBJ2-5,CASSLELAGPPGTQYF,TGTGCCAGCAGCTTAGAACTAGCGGGACCCCCAGGGACCCAGTACTTC